This T cell receptor beta chain was retrieved from a study of CD8+CD57+ T cells in acquired aplastic anemia. On the study more broadly: Sorted CD4+ and CD8+ cells gave an average of approximately 3.4 ug of DNA. In CD4+ cells, healthy donors produced an average of around 9.9 million reads. Study conclusions and caveats: Sharing between patients and controls was observed for roughly 30 CD8+ CDR3 sequences. Patients and controls were not found to differ significantly in CD8+ Simpson's diversity.

To note about this clonotype: Its cognate antigen is unknown.

Genomic DNA acted as the template from which TCR beta VDJ combination and CDR3 sequence profiling were carried out. TCRdb reanalysed the reads using MiXCR and keeps one entry per CDR3 protein. Of around 51,000 distinct CDR3 sequences listed, around two thirds are singletons. This CDR3 has 11 residues. CDR1 and CDR2 from the germline V gene are SNHLY and FYNNEI. V gave up 4 bases and J gave up 12 bases, with 10 bases separating them. This sequence joins TRBV2 and TRBJ1-5, with D unresolved. Sequenced: sorted CD4+, CD8+, or CD8+CD57+ T cells (not recorded which) from PBMCs. The source is a human donor in good health, serving as a control. This CDR3 is CASSAEGFQHF. As DNA, the CDR3 is TGTGCCAGCAGTGCTGAAGGGTTCCAGCATTTT.